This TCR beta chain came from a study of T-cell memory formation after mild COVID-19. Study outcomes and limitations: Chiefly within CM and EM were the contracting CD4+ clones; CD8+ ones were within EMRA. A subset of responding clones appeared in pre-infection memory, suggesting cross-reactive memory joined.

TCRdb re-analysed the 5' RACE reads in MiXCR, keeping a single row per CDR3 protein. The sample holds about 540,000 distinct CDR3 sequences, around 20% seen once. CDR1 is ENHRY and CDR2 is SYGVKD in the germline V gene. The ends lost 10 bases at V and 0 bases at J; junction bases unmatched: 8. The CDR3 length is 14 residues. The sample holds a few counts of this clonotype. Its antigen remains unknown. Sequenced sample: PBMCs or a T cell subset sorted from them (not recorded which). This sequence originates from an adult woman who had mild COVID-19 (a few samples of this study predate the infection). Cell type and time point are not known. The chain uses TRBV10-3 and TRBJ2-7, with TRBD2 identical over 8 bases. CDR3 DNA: TGTGCCACCGGGGGCAGCGGGAGCTCCTACGAGCAGTACTTC. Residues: CATGGSGSSYEQYF.